This T cell receptor (beta chain) stems from a study of cytomegalovirus exposure and HLA in healthy donors (dated by TCRdb to 2016 to 2017). Looking at the study overall: In an earlier analysis of roughly 500 of the donors, 276 Gb of sequence data and some 120 million unique TCR beta sequences from about 179 million T cells were reported. Genome-wide SNP genotypes for about 55% of the roughly 670 donors were used in a later genetic analysis, which treated that subset as a discovery cohort. The study combined high-throughput TCR immunosequencing, statistical association of individual TCRs with disease status, and machine learning to predict cytomegalovirus infection status. To study patterns of TCR occurrence, a later analysis re-analyzed previously published TCR beta repertoires from 666 donors and added high-resolution HLA genotyping. A separate validation cohort of about 110 different subjects was used in addition to the 666-subject first cohort. Among the approximately 430 genotyped donors, about 85% belonged to the genetic ancestry cluster associated with self-reported Caucasian donors. On average, around 240,000 unique TCR beta nucleotide sequences were sequenced per donor among 300 to 500 genotyped donors of the cohort, with about 19% of those sequences being non-productive. Using immunosequencing, the study profiled T cell repertoires from fewer than 850 subjects and related those repertoires to cytomegalovirus serostatus. An earlier analysis of approximately 500 of the donors applied high-throughput TCR beta sequencing to assess whether each TCR beta V gene segment acted as functional or pseudogenic. The study aimed to test whether cataloging public T cell receptors could reveal signatures of past pathogen exposure. Rather than using new phenotypic data, the later analysis identified candidate immune exposures from TCR beta sequences and from how often those sequences occurred across donors. Donor age, sex, ethnicity and CMV serostatus were compiled together with the repertoire data. The number of typed donors differed by locus: about 620-640 for A, B, C, DRB1 and DQB1; about 520 for DQA1; some 590 for DPA1; and roughly 470 for DPB1. Class I and class II HLA loci were covered by the typing at four-digit resolution. Every repertoire in the discovery cohort had been generated on one and the same sequencing platform. Four to six DR-DQ haplotypes were handled as single units for association and clustering because linkage in the cohort was strong. An early release covering roughly 640 HLA-typed donors comprised roughly 300 gigabases of sequencing data and some 79 million unique TCR sequences.

The cohort comprised under 700 healthy bone marrow donors. All cohort members were sampled while nominally healthy, although unrecorded immune exposures were likely present. The donor tested CMV seronegative, placing the donor among the roughly 340 seronegative members of the cohort. Each donor provided a peripheral blood sample, and peripheral blood mononuclear cells were used for TCR beta sequencing. The Qiagen DNeasy Blood Extraction Kit was used to extract genomic DNA from the blood cell samples. Remarks on this clone: What this receptor recognizes is not known. Base qualities are not at hand, and no much larger clone is one base apart.

Receptors were amplified or captured by the immunoSEQ multiplex PCR assay. The multiplex PCR relied on a mix of 60 forward primers for TCR Vbeta segments and 13 reverse primers for TCR Jbeta segments. The CDR3 region of rearranged TCR beta genes was amplified from genomic DNA by a multiplex PCR assay. Amplified TCR beta libraries were sequenced as 87-base-pair reads on the Illumina HiSeq System. The paper's data handling went like this. Across the 640 or so repertoires, a later analysis counted around 80 million unique TCR beta chains, approximately 12 million of which were shared by at least two donors. Raw reads were error-corrected and collapsed into unique sequences by a nearest-neighbor algorithm in which closely related sequences were merged to remove PCR and sequencing errors. Alignment of CDR3 sequences to IMGT reference sequences was used to assign V, D and J gene segments. Each retained sequence needed at least a six-nucleotide match to both a V gene segment and a J gene segment. A rearrangement counted as productive if the CDR3 had no stop codons and remained in frame with V and J, and every other rearrangement counted as non-productive. CDR3 was defined according to IMGT convention as the region running from the second conserved V-encoded cysteine to the conserved J-encoded phenylalanine. The earlier analysis of about 610 of the donors excluded any sequence lacking an unambiguous match to a single V gene segment. An earlier analysis of 500 to 700 of the donors classified V segments as functional when productive rearrangements were above 56.7% and as segregating when the standard deviation between donors was above 5%. A statistical classification framework was developed to diagnose cytomegalovirus status using the catalog of TCR beta chain sequences. In a later analysis, V and J genes were assigned by comparing TCR nucleotide sequences against IMGT/GENE-DB human TR gene sequences. Using the TCRdist pipeline, a later analysis assigned CDR3 sequences along with most-parsimonious VDJ recombination scenarios. A later analysis defined each TCR beta chain by its CDR3 amino acid sequence plus V-gene family, and excluded reads lacking a unique V-gene family. To address suspected cross-contamination and a sequencing artifact, a later analysis removed some 620 highly shared, low-generation-probability nucleotide sequences. A later analysis calculated a clonal expansion index for each public chain from normalized within-repertoire ranks of inferred template counts. Generation probabilities in a later analysis came from a VDJ recombination model fitted to out-of-frame rearrangements, and those results were checked against IGoR. Hypergeometric tests were used in a later analysis to score TCR-TCR, TCR-HLA and TCR-CMV co-occurrence, with a repertoire-size bias correction applied to the TCR pairs. A later analysis estimated false discovery rates by permuting HLA or CMV assignments 20 times. In a later analysis, co-occurring TCRs were grouped using DBSCAN, with TCRdist sequence similarity added in when clustering inside HLA-allele-positive subsets. Co-occurrence clustering excluded repertoires with fewer than 30,000 or more than 120,000 public chains, plus five with anomalous nucleotide sharing. Held by TCRdb, this immuneACCESS table contains in-frame sequences only and omits some clones. Under half of the omission traces to an unresolved V gene where checked; the cause of the rest is unknown. The D gene and trimming were derived from the DNA, and the V and J assignments and clone size from that table. Across this sample there are about 180,000 clones, with roughly 85% seen only once. The ten largest clones add up to 1% of the sample.

On the study overall, not on this receptor specifically: In vitro tests confirmed that a few of the cytomegalovirus-associated TCR beta chains recognize cytomegalovirus antigens. In a later analysis, most CMV-associated TCR beta chains were found to appear HLA-restricted, with HLA associations seemingly driven largely by CMV exposure. In a later analysis, several top co-occurrence clusters were reported to appear linked to parvovirus B19, influenza, CMV and Epstein-Barr virus. In a later analysis, around 17,000 TCR beta sequences were associated with specific HLA alleles at a false discovery rate of 0.05. Correlated functional status among segregating V segments might reflect linkage disequilibrium, but an unknown experimental factor could not be ruled out. The classifier was reported to diagnose cytomegalovirus status with high specificity and sensitivity in both the original and validation cohorts. A cluster of highly shared sequence variants was judged likely to represent a technical artifact of the sequencing pipeline. The authors suggested that the approach could potentially be extended to other disease states and immunological phenotypes. Because counts were too low, roughly 17 rarely observed V segments, including chromosome 9 orphons, were left out of the earlier analysis of a few hundred of the donors. In a later analysis, TCR association rates were found to vary across HLA loci, with the most associated TCRs seen for DRB1 alleles and the fewest for HLA-C alleles. An association between a missense DCLRE1C variant and V-gene and J-gene trimming of TCR beta chains was found in a later genetic analysis and replicated in an independent cohort. Because HLA typing was missing for some donors at each locus, association tests included only the typed subset. A further reported finding was that TCR beta sequences accurately predicted the HLA-A and HLA-B alleles for most subjects in the first cohort. When HLA alleles, especially DR and DQ, strongly co-occurred, attributing TCR associations to individual alleles was difficult. The presence/absence analyses assumed that sequencing depth was roughly uniform across donors, and that assumption may not be true. The study gave a list of around 170 TCR beta chains associated with cytomegalovirus. Most TCR sequences were observed very rarely across donors, whereas some public TCRs were present in many individuals. In a later genetic analysis, fewer N-insertions in productive TCRs were reported among donors in an Asian-associated ancestry cluster than the approximately 670-donor mean. In an earlier analysis of 500 to 650 of the donors, most TCR beta V segments appeared in productive rearrangements about 90% or about 30% of the time, broadly matching IMGT annotations. The only immune exposure information available for the cohort was CMV serostatus. A later analysis found that HLA-associated TCR beta chains were more clonally expanded and had lower generation probabilities than equally common non-associated chains. Only TCR beta chains were sequenced in this cohort, and the absence of alpha or paired-chain data limited detectable features.

Input material: PBMCs. The sequence derives from a boy between 2 and 15 years old in good health and CMV-seronegative.

The CDR3 has the sequence CASSQEGRGTGELFF. The DNA reads as follows: TGCGCCAGCAGCCAAGAAGGCAGGGGAACCGGGGAGCTGTTTTTT. The chain is made from TRBV4-1 and TRBJ2-2; tentative D gene TRBD1, with 6 bases matching. The cysteine opens and the phenylalanine closes a CDR3 of 15 amino acids. The read is trimmed to its CDR3 DNA, 45 bases read in frame from base 1. According to the germline V gene, CDR1 reads MGHRA and CDR2 reads YSYEKL. V and J lose 0 bases and 5 bases, and a span of 10 bases separates them.